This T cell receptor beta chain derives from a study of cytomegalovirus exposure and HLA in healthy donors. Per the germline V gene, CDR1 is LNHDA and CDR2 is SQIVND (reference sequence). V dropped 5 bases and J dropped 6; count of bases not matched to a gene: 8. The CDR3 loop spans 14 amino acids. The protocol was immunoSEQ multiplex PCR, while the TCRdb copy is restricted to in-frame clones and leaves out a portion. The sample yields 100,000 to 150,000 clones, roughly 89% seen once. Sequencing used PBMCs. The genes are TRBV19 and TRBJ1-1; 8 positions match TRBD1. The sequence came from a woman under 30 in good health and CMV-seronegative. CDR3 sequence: CASSRGQGTAEAFF. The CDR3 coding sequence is TGTGCCAGTAGTCGCGGACAGGGAACCGCTGAAGCTTTCTTT.